Listed below are T cell receptor beta chains from one sample, sequenced in a study of CD8+ T cells in alopecia areata. Data came from immunoSEQ multiplex PCR; TCRdb stores just in-frame clones and leaves some out. The sample carries about 200,000 clones, around 65% recorded once. Sequenced material: CD4+ T cells sorted from blood, taken at week 4, from a patient treated with tofacitinib. The receptors come from a human donor with alopecia areata. Each CDR3 is given with its conserved first and last residue. Each record gives: CDR3 protein, CDR3 DNA, clone size, J gene, V gene, D gene. D genes are given only for firm matches. The size entry is marked missing in some rows and otherwise reads once, few, many or a size class.

CDR3 protein: CASSSPAGTYNEQFF; CDR3 DNA: TGTGCCAGCAGCTCCCCCGCGGGGACATACAATGAGCAGTTCTTC; clone size: .; J gene: TRBJ2-1; V gene: TRBV11-3; D gene: .
CDR3 protein: CAWSVNYGYTF; CDR3 DNA: TGTGCCTGGAGCGTCAACTATGGCTACACCTTC; clone size: .; J gene: TRBJ1-2; V gene: TRBV30; D gene: .
CDR3 protein: CSVSRTGPAGYTF; CDR3 DNA: TGCAGCGTCAGCCGTACAGGACCGGCGGGCTACACCTTC; clone size: .; J gene: TRBJ1-2; V gene: TRBV29-1; D gene: .
CDR3 protein: CASSLGGRRYGYTF; CDR3 DNA: TGTGCCAGCAGCTTGGGGGGCAGGAGGTATGGCTACACCTTC; clone size: .; J gene: TRBJ1-2; V gene: TRBV5-6; D gene: .
CDR3 protein: CASTRTAYEQYF; CDR3 DNA: TGTGCCAGCACCCGGACAGCTTACGAGCAGTACTTC; clone size: .; J gene: TRBJ2-7; V gene: TRBV2; D gene: .
CDR3 protein: CAWSVVDRAKAFF; CDR3 DNA: TGTGCCTGGAGTGTAGTGGACAGGGCGAAAGCTTTCTTT; clone size: .; J gene: TRBJ1-1; V gene: TRBV30; D gene: TRBD1
CDR3 protein: CASSLEQLAETQYF; CDR3 DNA: TGTGCCAGCAGCTTGGAACAGTTGGCCGAGACCCAGTACTTC; clone size: .; J gene: TRBJ2-5; V gene: TRBV5-5; D gene: .
CDR3 protein: CASSFTASSYNEQFF; CDR3 DNA: TGCGCCAGCAGCTTTACAGCGAGCTCCTACAATGAGCAGTTCTTC; clone size: .; J gene: TRBJ2-1; V gene: TRBV5-1; D gene: .
CDR3 protein: CASTLRGWGDTQYF; CDR3 DNA: TGTGCCAGCACTTTGCGGGGGTGGGGAGATACGCAGTATTTT; clone size: few; J gene: TRBJ2-3; V gene: TRBV5-4; D gene: TRBD2
CDR3 protein: CAISDYGRGNSGANVLTF; CDR3 DNA: TGTGCCATCAGTGATTACGGGAGGGGAAACTCTGGGGCCAACGTCCTGACTTTC; clone size: .; J gene: TRBJ2-6; V gene: TRBV10-3; D gene: TRBD2
CDR3 protein: CASRSYREKNTGELFF; CDR3 DNA: TGTGCCAGCAGGAGTTACCGGGAGAAGAACACCGGGGAGCTGTTTTTT; clone size: .; J gene: TRBJ2-2; V gene: TRBV11-2; D gene: .
CDR3 protein: CASSQEWVETQYF; CDR3 DNA: TGCGCCAGCAGCCAAGAATGGGTTGAGACGCAGTATTTT; clone size: few; J gene: TRBJ2-3; V gene: TRBV4-1; D gene: .
CDR3 protein: CASSLVEGSPLHF; CDR3 DNA: TGTGCCAGCAGCTTAGTGGAGGGTTCACCCCTCCACTTT; clone size: .; J gene: TRBJ1-6; V gene: TRBV11-2; D gene: .
CDR3 protein: CATSRVGGGETQYF; CDR3 DNA: TGTGCCACCAGCAGAGTTGGCGGGGGAGAGACCCAGTACTTC; clone size: .; J gene: TRBJ2-5; V gene: TRBV15; D gene: TRBD2
CDR3 protein: CASSEVGKGTQYF; CDR3 DNA: TGTGCCAGCAGTGAAGTGGGAAAAGGGACGCAGTATTTT; clone size: .; J gene: TRBJ2-3; V gene: TRBV6-1; D gene: .
CDR3 protein: CASSLAVGRNNEQFF; CDR3 DNA: TGCGCCAGCAGCTTGGCGGTGGGAAGAAACAATGAGCAGTTCTTC; clone size: many; J gene: TRBJ2-1; V gene: TRBV5-1; D gene: .
CDR3 protein: CASSLGYTGELFF; CDR3 DNA: TGTGCCAGCAGCTTAGGGTACACCGGGGAGCTGTTTTTT; clone size: .; J gene: TRBJ2-2; V gene: TRBV11-2; D gene: .
CDR3 protein: CAWAFWRGRRNTGELFF; CDR3 DNA: TGTGCCTGGGCTTTTTGGAGGGGACGGCGGAACACCGGGGAGCTGTTTTTT; clone size: .; J gene: TRBJ2-2; V gene: TRBV30; D gene: .
CDR3 protein: CSVERAGGASYNEQFF; CDR3 DNA: TGCAGCGTTGAGCGAGCGGGGGGCGCGTCCTACAATGAGCAGTTCTTC; clone size: .; J gene: TRBJ2-1; V gene: TRBV29-1; D gene: TRBD2
CDR3 protein: CACSLAADTQYF; CDR3 DNA: TGCGCCTGCTCTCTAGCCGCAGATACGCAGTATTTT; clone size: few; J gene: TRBJ2-3; V gene: TRBV5-1; D gene: .
CDR3 protein: CSVQGHENYGYTF; CDR3 DNA: TGCAGCGTTCAGGGACACGAAAACTATGGCTACACCTTC; clone size: once; J gene: TRBJ1-2; V gene: TRBV29-1; D gene: .
CDR3 protein: CATSRDGQGARETQYF; CDR3 DNA: TGTGCCACCAGCAGAGATGGACAGGGGGCGCGGGAGACCCAGTACTTC; clone size: .; J gene: TRBJ2-5; V gene: TRBV15; D gene: TRBD1
CDR3 protein: CASSPTGSKETQYF; CDR3 DNA: TGTGCCAGCAGCCCCACAGGGAGCAAGGAGACCCAGTACTTC; clone size: .; J gene: TRBJ2-5; V gene: TRBV9; D gene: .
CDR3 protein: CSGGKGTDTQYF; CDR3 DNA: TGCAGCGGAGGAAAAGGCACAGATACGCAGTATTTT; clone size: .; J gene: TRBJ2-3; V gene: TRBV29-1; D gene: .
CDR3 protein: CASRPLAGGRTGELFF; CDR3 DNA: TGTGCCAGCAGACCTCTAGCAGGGGGCAGAACCGGGGAGCTGTTTTTT; clone size: .; J gene: TRBJ2-2; V gene: TRBV25-1; D gene: TRBD1
CDR3 protein: CASSFTGLAADTQYF; CDR3 DNA: TGTGCCAGCAGCTTTACGGGACTAGCGGCAGATACGCAGTATTTT; clone size: .; J gene: TRBJ2-3; V gene: TRBV11-2; D gene: TRBD2
CDR3 protein: CAIRAEGSYNEQFF; CDR3 DNA: TGTGCCATCAGAGCCGAGGGGTCTTACAATGAGCAGTTCTTC; clone size: .; J gene: TRBJ2-1; V gene: TRBV10-3; D gene: .
CDR3 protein: CSVTGRGGSTDTQYF; CDR3 DNA: TGCAGCGTTACCGGGCGGGGTGGGAGCACAGATACGCAGTATTTT; clone size: .; J gene: TRBJ2-3; V gene: TRBV29-1; D gene: .
CDR3 protein: CASSLINTGELFF; CDR3 DNA: TGCGCCAGCAGCTTGATAAACACCGGGGAGCTGTTTTTT; clone size: .; J gene: TRBJ2-2; V gene: TRBV5-1; D gene: .
CDR3 protein: CASRVGQGETQYF; CDR3 DNA: TGCGCCAGCAGAGTCGGACAGGGGGAGACCCAGTACTTC; clone size: .; J gene: TRBJ2-5; V gene: TRBV5-1; D gene: TRBD1
CDR3 protein: CASSPTDTQYF; CDR3 DNA: TGTGCCAGCTCACCGACAGATACGCAGTATTTT; clone size: few; J gene: TRBJ2-3; V gene: TRBV18; D gene: .
CDR3 protein: CASSLTLDATQYF; CDR3 DNA: TGTGCCAGCAGCCTTACTTTAGATGCGACCCAGTACTTC; clone size: .; J gene: TRBJ2-5; V gene: TRBV2; D gene: .
CDR3 protein: CSVGTGVSGNTIYF; CDR3 DNA: TGCAGCGTTGGGACAGGGGTCTCCGGAAACACCATATATTTT; clone size: .; J gene: TRBJ1-3; V gene: TRBV29-1; D gene: TRBD1
CDR3 protein: CSVETGATYEQYF; CDR3 DNA: TGCAGCGTTGAAACAGGGGCTACCTACGAGCAGTACTTC; clone size: few; J gene: TRBJ2-7; V gene: TRBV29-1; D gene: TRBD1
CDR3 protein: CASSLGRPTDTQYF; CDR3 DNA: TGCGCCAGCAGCTTGGGCAGGCCCACAGATACGCAGTATTTT; clone size: .; J gene: TRBJ2-3; V gene: TRBV5-1; D gene: .
CDR3 protein: CSVEMARETQYF; CDR3 DNA: TGCAGCGTTGAAATGGCCAGAGAAACCCAGTACTTC; clone size: .; J gene: TRBJ2-5; V gene: TRBV29-1; D gene: .
CDR3 protein: CASSQDQGNNSPLHF; CDR3 DNA: TGCGCCAGCAGCCAAGATCAGGGAAATAATTCACCCCTCCACTTT; clone size: few; J gene: TRBJ1-6; V gene: TRBV4-3; D gene: .
CDR3 protein: CASSPQTRGWETQYF; CDR3 DNA: TGTGCCAGCAGCCCCCAAACTAGGGGATGGGAGACCCAGTACTTC; clone size: .; J gene: TRBJ2-5; V gene: TRBV11-2; D gene: .
CDR3 protein: CASIFLDTEAFF; CDR3 DNA: TGTGCTAGCATTTTTTTGGACACTGAAGCTTTCTTT; clone size: .; J gene: TRBJ1-1; V gene: TRBV7-7; D gene: .
CDR3 protein: CASRLAGGPGETQYF; CDR3 DNA: TGTGCCAGCAGACTAGCGGGGGGGCCGGGGGAGACCCAGTACTTC; clone size: .; J gene: TRBJ2-5; V gene: TRBV6-5; D gene: TRBD2
CDR3 protein: CASSEAGGRAGANVLTF; CDR3 DNA: TGTGCCAGCAGTGAAGCAGGGGGAAGAGCTGGGGCCAACGTCCTGACTTTC; clone size: .; J gene: TRBJ2-6; V gene: TRBV2; D gene: .
CDR3 protein: CASSLDGRRYGYTF; CDR3 DNA: TGTGCCAGCAGCTTGGATGGCAGGCGCTATGGCTACACCTTC; clone size: .; J gene: TRBJ1-2; V gene: TRBV5-6; D gene: .
CDR3 protein: CASSEGGGPYGYTF; CDR3 DNA: TGCGCCAGCAGTGAAGGGGGCGGGCCCTATGGCTACACCTTC; clone size: .; J gene: TRBJ1-2; V gene: TRBV2; D gene: TRBD1
CDR3 protein: CASSPLGRTEAFF; CDR3 DNA: TGTGCCAGCAGCCCTCTGGGGAGGACTGAAGCTTTCTTT; clone size: .; J gene: TRBJ1-1; V gene: TRBV5-4; D gene: .
CDR3 protein: CASSEDRDGGYTF; CDR3 DNA: TGTGCCAGCAGCGAGGACAGGGATGGTGGCTACACCTTC; clone size: few; J gene: TRBJ1-2; V gene: TRBV7-2; D gene: TRBD1
CDR3 protein: CASSEGGADTQYF; CDR3 DNA: TGTGCCAGTAGTGAGGGCGGGGCAGATACGCAGTATTTT; clone size: .; J gene: TRBJ2-3; V gene: TRBV19; D gene: .
CDR3 protein: CSADRGRKLFF; CDR3 DNA: TGCAGTGCGGACAGGGGGCGAAAACTGTTTTTT; clone size: .; J gene: TRBJ1-4; V gene: TRBV20-1; D gene: TRBD1
CDR3 protein: CSVEYLAGATDTQYF; CDR3 DNA: TGCAGCGTTGAATACCTAGCGGGGGCCACAGATACGCAGTATTTT; clone size: .; J gene: TRBJ2-3; V gene: TRBV29-1; D gene: TRBD2
CDR3 protein: CASSLFHRGSREQYF; CDR3 DNA: TGTGCCAGCAGCTTATTCCACAGGGGGTCGCGAGAGCAGTACTTC; clone size: few; J gene: TRBJ2-7; V gene: TRBV7-9; D gene: TRBD1
CDR3 protein: CASSPERPGSTGKLFF; CDR3 DNA: TGTGCCAGCAGCCCAGAACGTCCAGGGAGTACCGGAAAACTGTTTTTT; clone size: .; J gene: TRBJ1-4; V gene: TRBV4-2; D gene: .
CDR3 protein: CAWSVGPNRDEQFF; CDR3 DNA: TGTGCCTGGAGTGTTGGACCAAACAGGGATGAGCAGTTCTTC; clone size: few; J gene: TRBJ2-1; V gene: TRBV30; D gene: .
CDR3 protein: CSVPEISNYGYTF; CDR3 DNA: TGCAGCGTTCCGGAAATTTCTAACTATGGCTACACCTTC; clone size: .; J gene: TRBJ1-2; V gene: TRBV29-1; D gene: .
CDR3 protein: CASSLRQGDSPLHF; CDR3 DNA: TGCGCCAGCAGTCTCCGACAGGGAGACTCACCCCTCCACTTT; clone size: .; J gene: TRBJ1-6; V gene: TRBV23-1; D gene: TRBD1
CDR3 protein: CASSQDTRNQPQHF; CDR3 DNA: TGTGCCAGCAGCCAAGATACCAGGAATCAGCCCCAGCATTTT; clone size: .; J gene: TRBJ1-5; V gene: TRBV4-2; D gene: .
CDR3 protein: CARGGTGGAEQYF; CDR3 DNA: TGTGCCCGAGGGGGGACAGGGGGCGCCGAGCAGTACTTC; clone size: .; J gene: TRBJ2-7; V gene: TRBV2; D gene: TRBD1
CDR3 protein: CSVARGKDQPQHF; CDR3 DNA: TGCAGCGTTGCGAGGGGGAAGGATCAGCCCCAGCATTTT; clone size: .; J gene: TRBJ1-5; V gene: TRBV29-1; D gene: .